This T cell receptor beta chain is from a study of post-analysis software for immune sequencing data. Study-level points and caveats: Under the F measure, samples that were prepared in one batch clustered strongly together. In patients, four to six TRBV segments were more frequent than in controls, with TRBV5-6, TRBV5-1 and TRBV20-1 among them.

On this clonotype itself: Its antigen remains unknown.

Each TCR beta cDNA library carried unique molecular identifiers. Starting from around 0.96 to 9.9 million T cells, the study yielded roughly 0.5 million cDNA molecules. A single record per CDR3 protein comes from TCRdb applying MiXCR to the PCR reads. The sample lists 650,000 to 900,000 distinct CDR3 sequences, around 46% occurring once. The germline V gene has CDR1 SGHTA and CDR2 FQGNSA. The CDR3 covers 13 residues. J gave up 7 bases and V 6 bases, and 6 bases lay outside the gene matches. The TCR comes from a girl aged 5 to 17 with multiple sclerosis. The specimen was blood. The chain employs TRBV7-2 and TRBJ1-5, with TRBD1 identical over 7 bases. For the CDR3, the DNA is TGTGCCAGCAGTGACAGGGCGGACCAGCCCCAGCATTTT. It yields the protein CASSDRADQPQHF.